A single sample is the source of the 24 T cell receptor beta chains below, sequenced in a study of technical replicates of blood from a few donors. Method: immunoSEQ multiplex PCR; TCRdb's copy keeps in-frame clones and lacks some. The sample carries tens of thousands of clones, around 94% recorded once. The specimen sequenced was T cells isolated from PBMCs. The receptors were gathered from a human donor in good health.

V is TRBV2 and J is TRBJ2-1; possibly TRBD1 for D (6 bases). The ends were cut back, 3 bases at V and 4 bases at J, with 10 bases in the middle. This CDR3 has 14 amino acids. From germline, CDR1 is SNHLY and CDR2 FYNNEI. The CDR3 reads CASSEGTPYNEQFF. As DNA, the CDR3 is TGTGCCAGCAGTGAGGGGACACCGTACAATGAGCAGTTCTTC. Using reference TRBV2 and TRBJ2-1 for the parts outside the CDR3, the full variable domain is EPEVTQTPSHQVTQMGQEVILRCVPISNHLYFYWYRQILGQKVEFLVSFYNNEISEKSEIFDDQFSVERPDGSNFTLKIRSTKLEDSAMYFCASSEGTPYNEQFFGPGTRLTVL.

The chain is built from TRBV2 and TRBJ2-7; 9 positions match TRBD1. Per the germline V gene, CDR1 is SNHLY and CDR2 is FYNNEI. The CDR3 contains 15 residues. Trimming removed 4 bases from V and 1 base from J; junction bases left unmatched: 5. The CDR3 protein is CASSVSGTGSYEQYF. The CDR3 region has the DNA TGTGCCAGCAGTGTGTCAGGGACAGGGTCCTACGAGCAGTACTTC. The complete variable domain, with remaining parts taken from reference TRBV2 and TRBJ2-7, reads EPEVTQTPSHQVTQMGQEVILRCVPISNHLYFYWYRQILGQKVEFLVSFYNNEISEKSEIFDDQFSVERPDGSNFTLKIRSTKLEDSAMYFCASSVSGTGSYEQYFGPGTRLTVT.

The chain links TRBV27 to TRBJ1-1; 7 nucleotides align to TRBD1. This CDR3 comprises 14 residues. Germline assignment: CDR1 MNHEY and CDR2 SMNVEV (reference sequence). J lost 4 bases, V lost 4 bases, and 6 bases had no gene match. CDR3 nucleotides: TGTGCCAGCAGTTCGCTCCGACAGGGCACTGAAGCTTTCTTT. This sequence encodes CASSSLRQGTEAFF.

Only one count was recorded for this clone. The chain recombines TRBV28 with TRBJ1-5; possibly TRBD1 for D (5 bases). V was pared by 4 bases and J by 0 bases, with 10 bases between. Germline assignment: CDR1 MDHEN and CDR2 SYDVKM. The CDR3 length is 15 residues. CDR3 nucleotides: TGTGCCAGCAGTTGGGGGGGGTATAGCAATCAGCCCCAGCATTTT. Amino acids: CASSWGGYSNQPQHF.

The rearrangement joins TRBV29-1 to TRBJ2-3; maybe TRBD2 (6 bases). The CDR3 has 12 amino acids. The germline gives CDR1 SQVTM, CDR2 ANQGSEA. With 6 bases removed from V and 4 bases from J, the gap between germline ends came to 11 bases. CDR3 sequence: CSVLRLADTQYF. The CDR3 DNA follows: TGCAGCGTCCTCAGACTAGCAGATACGCAGTATTTT.

CDR3 bases: TGTGCCAGCAGTCGGGGAGATACGCAGTATTTT. It yields the protein CASSRGDTQYF. The chain has TRBV27 and TRBJ2-3, with TRBD2 as a possible D gene (5 bases). This CDR3 has 11 amino acids. V was trimmed by 5 bases and J by 5 bases, leaving 5 bases between them. The germline gives CDR1 MNHEY, CDR2 SMNVEV (reference sequence).

The chain joins TRBV7-9 to TRBJ2-5; tentatively, D is TRBD2 (5 bases). The CDR3 spans 13 residues. Deletions cut 2 bases from V and 5 bases from J, with 9 bases between. CDR1 is SEHNR and CDR2 is FQNEAQ in the germline V gene (reference sequence). The CDR3 is CASSLNGVETQYF. The CDR3 DNA reads as TGTGCCAGCAGCTTAAACGGGGTCGAGACCCAGTACTTC.

The chain combines TRBV30 with TRBJ1-2; 7 nucleotides match TRBD1. The V gene end was trimmed by 5 bases and the J gene end by 3 bases; junction bases not matched to a gene: 6. In germline, CDR1 is GTSNPN, CDR2 SVGIG (reference sequence). This CDR3 has 13 residues. CDR3 DNA: TGTGCCTGGGACAGGGCGGGATACTATGGCTACACCTTC. Its protein product is CAWDRAGYYGYTF.

This clone was observed once. This rearrangement joins TRBV27 to TRBJ1-5; 9 bases map to TRBD1. The CDR3 runs 19 residues. CDR1 and CDR2 (germline): MNHEY, SMNVEV (reference sequence). J lost 6 bases, V lost 7 bases, and 22 bases had no gene match. The CDR3 loop is CASTPLLNRGRPGGQPQHF. The CDR3 nucleotides are TGTGCCAGCACCCCTCTACTAAACAGGGGGCGCCCGGGGGGTCAGCCCCAGCATTTT.

V is TRBV4-1 and J is TRBJ1-5, with 8 nucleotides matching TRBD1. The V gene end was trimmed by 3 bases and the J gene end by 2 bases; junction bases not matched to a gene: 9. CDR1 and CDR2 (germline): MGHRA, YSYEKL. This CDR3 comprises 17 residues. In DNA, the CDR3 is TGCGCCAGCAGCCACAGGGGGCCTCCAGGGGGCAATCAGCCCCAGCATTTT. This translates into CASSHRGPPGGNQPQHF.

J is TRBJ1-5 and V is TRBV28; 10 nucleotides match TRBD1. Losses at the gene ends were 7 bases for V and 5 bases for J; bases not matched to a gene: 5. Germline V gives CDR1 MDHEN, CDR2 SYDVKM. The CDR3 consists of 14 residues. DNA for the CDR3: TGTGCCAGCAAAGACAGGGGGCACGATCAGCCCCAGCATTTT. Translation gives CASKDRGHDQPQHF.

The chain has TRBV23-1 and TRBJ1-1, with a possible D match to TRBD1 (6 bases). TRBV23-1 is annotated as an ORF whose role is uncertain. CDR3 length: 16 residues. Trimming cost V 0 bases and J 0 bases, with 11 bases left between them. The CDR3 reads CASSQSRGHLNTEAFF. The CDR3 DNA is TGCGCCAGCAGTCAATCGAGGGGACATTTGAACACTGAAGCTTTCTTT.

V is TRBV4-1 and J is TRBJ1-6, with D unresolved. Trimming shortened V by 1 base and J by 15 bases, and 13 bases separated the two germline ends. The CDR3 loop spans 13 amino acids. From germline, CDR1 is MGHRA and CDR2 YSYEKL. CDR3: CASSQGRVRDLHF. The DNA for the CDR3 is TGCGCCAGCAGCCAAGGGCGGGTTAGAGACCTCCACTTT.

The rearrangement joins TRBV7-9 to TRBJ1-5, with 7 positions matching TRBD1. The J segment lost 12 bases and the V segment lost 1 base, leaving 6 bases of the junction unmatched. The V gene's germline CDR1 is SEHNR and CDR2 FQNEAQ (reference sequence). The CDR3 loop spans 13 amino acids. In DNA form, the CDR3 reads TGTGCCAGCAGCTTAGACGGACAGGTAGTCCAGCATTTT. This gives the protein CASSLDGQVVQHF. Supplemented by reference TRBV7-9 and TRBJ1-5, the full variable domain reads DTGVSQNPRHKITKRGQNVTFRCDPISEHNRLYWYRQTLGQGPEFLTYFQNEAQLEKSRLLSDRFSAERPKGSFSTLEIQRTEQGDSAMYLCASSLDGQVVQHFGDGTRLSIL.

The chain carries TRBV19 and TRBJ2-7; 7 positions agree with TRBD2. Germline V gene lookup returns CDR1 LNHDA and CDR2 SQIVND (reference sequence). J lost 6 bases, V lost 6 bases, and 5 bases had no gene match. This CDR3 region has 12 residues. Written as DNA, the CDR3 is TGTGCCAGTAGCGTCAGCGGGACCGAGCAGTACTTC. Translated: CASSVSGTEQYF.

This clone was recorded once. The J gene is TRBJ1-1, the V gene TRBV4-1; D gene uncertain. The CDR3 loop spans 15 amino acids. CDR1 is MGHRA and CDR2 is YSYEKL in the germline V gene. The ends were cut back, 1 base at V and 0 bases at J, with 9 bases in the middle. The chain's CDR3 is CASSQVLGLNTEAFF. CDR3 nucleotide sequence: TGCGCCAGCAGCCAAGTATTGGGCTTGAACACTGAAGCTTTCTTT.

The chain has TRBV29-1 and TRBJ2-7, with TRBD1 as a possible D gene (6 bases). The CDR3 is made up of 13 amino acids. V shed 4 bases and J shed 0 bases, with 10 bases lying between them. Germline lookup yields CDR1 SQVTM and CDR2 ANQGSEA. The chain's CDR3 is CSVGQALSYEQYF. In DNA, the CDR3 is TGCAGCGTTGGACAGGCCCTCTCCTACGAGCAGTACTTC.

This sequence joins TRBV19 and TRBJ2-7; 12 positions agree with TRBD2. Germline CDR1 is LNHDA and CDR2 is SQIVND (reference sequence). CDR3 length equals 15 residues. The V and J ends lost 1 base and 5 bases, in that order; junction bases with no gene match: 3. The CDR3, as DNA: TGTGCCAGTAGTATAGGACTAGCGGGAGACAACGAGCAGTACTTC. This encodes CASSIGLAGDNEQYF.

The rearrangement links TRBV10-3 to TRBJ1-2; 7 bases fit TRBD1. The V gene end was trimmed by 6 bases and the J gene end by 5 bases; junction bases not matched to a gene: 9. Germline V gene sequence: CDR1 ENHRY, CDR2 SYGVKD. The length of the CDR3 is 14 residues. The CDR3 here is CAISGDRAIYGYTF. The CDR3 nucleotides read TGTGCCATCAGCGGGGACAGAGCAATATATGGCTACACCTTC.

V is TRBV10-3 and J is TRBJ1-1; D gene uncertain. Germline V gene data show CDR1 as ENHRY and CDR2 as SYGVKD. The germline V and J ends were trimmed by 6 bases and 2 bases, with 13 bases remaining between them. The CDR3 runs to 14 residues. The CDR3 DNA sequence: TGTGCCATCAGATCAAGGGAGTCCAACACTGAAGCTTTCTTT. Translated, it gives CAIRSRESNTEAFF.

The chain has TRBV5-1 and TRBJ1-4; possibly TRBD1 for D (5 bases). V was pared by 4 bases and J by 13 bases, with 32 bases between. Per germline, CDR1 SGHRS and CDR2 YFSETQ. CDR3 size: 18 residues. This CDR3 is CASSPHRGRVGIVGGLFF. The CDR3 DNA is TGCGCCAGCAGCCCCCATCGGGGCCGCGTGGGGATTGTCGGGGGACTGTTTTTT.

The V call is TRBV7-9, the J call TRBJ1-6; TRBD1 matches 10 bases. With 7 bases clipped from V and 9 bases from J, the junction kept 12 bases outside the gene matches. The V gene's germline CDR1 is SEHNR and CDR2 FQNEAQ (reference sequence). The CDR3 consists of 16 residues. The CDR3 DNA sequence: TGTGCCAGCATCCTGGGGGGGACAGGGGCAATTTCACCCCTCCACTTT. It encodes CASILGGTGAISPLHF.

The rearrangement uses TRBV7-9 and TRBJ2-1, with TRBD2 matching over 9 bases. The CDR3 covers 16 residues. CDR1 and CDR2 (germline): SEHNR, FQNEAQ (reference sequence). With V trimmed by 5 bases and J by 6 bases, 11 bases remained unmatched. Here the CDR3 DNA reads TGTGCCAGCAGCCAGCGGAGGGGCGGGGGGGCCAATGAGCAGTTCTTC. This sequence encodes CASSQRRGGGANEQFF. Combining the CDR3 with reference TRBV7-9 and TRBJ2-1 gives the whole variable domain DTGVSQNPRHKITKRGQNVTFRCDPISEHNRLYWYRQTLGQGPEFLTYFQNEAQLEKSRLLSDRFSAERPKGSFSTLEIQRTEQGDSAMYLCASSQRRGGGANEQFFGPGTRLTVL.

The chain joins TRBV10-1 to TRBJ2-3, with 9 bases fitting TRBD1. The germline CDR1 and CDR2 sequences are WNHNN and SYGVQD (reference sequence). V shed 5 bases, J shed 4 bases, and the junction held 7 bases outside the gene matches. The CDR3 totals 15 residues. CDR3 nucleotides: TGCGCCAGCAGTAAGGAAGGGACAGGGCCAGATACGCAGTATTTT. Amino acid sequence: CASSKEGTGPDTQYF.